This is a list of T cell receptor beta chains from one sample in a study of blood T cell repertoires in COVID-19. The table came from immunoSEQ multiplex PCR; TCRdb's copy has only in-frame clones and leaves some out. The table has approximately 250,000 clones, about 83% seen once. Sequencing was done on a sample of peripheral blood. The source of these receptors is a man aged 50-60 years with acute or convalescent COVID-19. Both conserved end residues are part of each CDR3. D genes are given only for firm matches. Where a row states a size, it is once, few, many or the class of an expanded clone; other rows omit it.

TRBD2	TRBJ2-1	TRBV15	once	CATSSGTSGKNEQFF	TGTGCCACCAGCAGTGGGACTAGCGGGAAGAATGAGCAGTTCTTC
-	TRBJ1-5	TRBV9	once	CASSVASTVGQPQHF	TGTGCCAGCAGCGTAGCCAGTACAGTAGGACAGCCCCAGCATTTT
-	TRBJ1-1	TRBV7-3	-	CASSRLGVNTEAFF	TGTGCCAGCAGCCGACTCGGGGTGAACACTGAAGCTTTCTTT
TRBD1	TRBJ1-4	TRBV9	few	CASSETGRNEKLFF	TGTGCCAGCAGCGAGACAGGGCGGAATGAAAAACTGTTTTTT
TRBD1	TRBJ1-5	TRBV5-3	-	CARSLASGQGARQPQHF	TGTGCCAGAAGCTTGGCCTCCGGTCAGGGGGCGAGACAGCCCCAGCATTTT
TRBD1	TRBJ1-4	TRBV3-1/TRBV3-2	-	CASAAYLTGVGKLFF	TGTGCCAGCGCCGCCTATTTGACAGGGGTTGGAAAACTGTTTTTT
-	TRBJ2-3	TRBV21-1	-	CASSKGGTVSSTDTQYF	TGTGCCAGCAGCAAAGGAGGGACAGTCTCTAGCACAGATACGCAGTATTTT
-	TRBJ2-3	TRBV9	-	CASSDGLGADTQYF	TGTGCCAGCAGCGATGGACTCGGCGCAGATACGCAGTATTTT
-	TRBJ2-1	TRBV20-1	-	CSASSMRNSYNEQFF	TGCAGTGCTAGTAGTATGCGGAACTCCTACAATGAGCAGTTCTTC
-	TRBJ2-3	TRBV19	-	CATRNSGDHTDTQYF	TGTGCCACCCGGAACTCAGGGGACCACACAGATACGCAGTATTTT
-	TRBJ2-7	TRBV5-1	-	CASSLGDRPYEQYF	TGCGCCAGCAGCTTGGGAGACAGACCCTACGAGCAGTACTTC
TRBD1	TRBJ1-2	TRBV6-5	once	CASSWQGAGYGYTF	TGTGCCAGCAGTTGGCAGGGGGCCGGCTATGGCTACACCTTC
TRBD1	TRBJ2-2	TRBV11-3	-	CASSSGTVNTGELFF	TGTGCCAGCAGCTCCGGGACAGTCAACACCGGGGAGCTGTTTTTT
-	TRBJ2-7	TRBV12-3/TRBV12-4	-	CASSREYEQYF	TGTGCCAGCAGTCGGGAATATGAGCAGTACTTC
TRBD1	TRBJ2-5	TRBV5-1	-	CATHEGARETQYF	TGCGCAACCCACGAGGGGGCAAGGGAGACCCAGTACTTC
-	TRBJ1-5	TRBV19	-	CASSMGQNQPQHF	TGTGCCAGTAGTATGGGCCAGAATCAGCCCCAGCATTTT
-	TRBJ1-1	TRBV11-2	-	CASSLQRAEAFF	TGTGCCAGCAGCCTGCAGAGGGCTGAAGCTTTCTTT
TRBD2	TRBJ2-2	TRBV7-6	-	CASSLGASGVNTGELFF	TGTGCCAGCAGCTTAGGGGCTAGCGGGGTGAACACCGGGGAGCTGTTTTTT
TRBD1	TRBJ2-2	TRBV9	-	CASSLGTGGTGELFF	TGTGCCAGCAGCCTCGGGACAGGGGGTACCGGGGAGCTGTTTTTT
-	TRBJ1-1	TRBV6-5	-	CASSSRGTEAFF	TGTGCCAGCAGTTCCCGGGGGACTGAAGCTTTCTTT
TRBD2	TRBJ2-2	TRBV7-3	-	CASSSGRGMNTGELFF	TGTGCCAGCAGCTCCGGGAGGGGCATGAACACCGGGGAGCTGTTTTTT
TRBD1	TRBJ2-1	TRBV7-2	-	CASSLDRGRGNEQFF	TGTGCCAGCAGCTTAGACAGGGGGCGAGGCAATGAGCAGTTCTTC
TRBD1	TRBJ1-2	TRBV4-2	-	CASSQVAGGDGYTF	TGTGCCAGCAGCCAAGTAGCAGGGGGCGATGGCTACACCTTC
TRBD1	TRBJ1-2	TRBV4-2	-	CASSPQTRTGYYGYTF	TGTGCCAGCAGCCCGCAGACCAGGACAGGGTACTATGGCTACACCTTC
TRBD2	TRBJ2-1	TRBV7-3	-	CASSLRGRDHNEQFF	TGTGCCAGCAGCTTACGGGGGAGGGATCACAATGAGCAGTTCTTC
-	TRBJ1-5	TRBV9	-	CASSDGGDNQPQHF	TGTGCCAGCAGCGACGGGGGGGACAATCAGCCCCAGCATTTT
-	TRBJ2-7	TRBV28	-	CASSLYFGGSYEQYF	TGTGCCAGCAGTTTGTATTTCGGCGGCTCCTACGAGCAGTACTTC
-	TRBJ2-5	TRBV6-5	-	CASSLIGGQETQYF	TGTGCCAGCAGTTTGATCGGGGGCCAAGAGACCCAGTACTTC
-	TRBJ2-3	TRBV14	-	CATGAGGTDTQYF	TGTGCCACTGGGGCAGGGGGCACAGATACGCAGTATTTT
TRBD1	TRBJ1-2	TRBV11-2	-	CASSFAGGLGYTF	TGTGCCAGCAGCTTCGCAGGGGGCCTTGGCTACACCTTC
TRBD1	TRBJ1-5	TRBV2	-	CASRGQGSQPQHF	TGTGCCAGCAGAGGACAGGGTAGCCAGCCCCAGCATTTT
-	TRBJ2-7	TRBV5-1	-	CASSLDGGRVSEQYF	TGCGCCAGCAGCTTGGATGGGGGCAGGGTGAGCGAGCAGTACTTC
-	TRBJ1-2	TRBV28	-	CASSPPNKNLVGYTF	TGTGCCAGCAGCCCGCCGAACAAAAATTTGGTTGGCTACACCTTC
-	TRBJ2-7	TRBV6-5	-	CASSYSGDEQYF	TGTGCCAGCAGTTACTCCGGGGACGAGCAGTACTTC
-	TRBJ1-2	TRBV5-1	-	CASSSGGEGGGYTF	TGCGCCAGCAGCTCGGGAGGAGAGGGTGGCGGCTACACCTTC
TRBD2	TRBJ2-2	TRBV7-9	-	CASSPSGSILFF	TGTGCCAGCAGTCCTAGCGGGAGTATATTGTTTTTT
-	TRBJ2-7	TRBV30	-	CAWTAGYEQYF	TGTGCCTGGACTGCAGGATACGAGCAGTACTTC
TRBD2	TRBJ2-1	TRBV18	-	CASSPGTGGNEQFF	TGTGCCAGCTCACCCGGGACGGGAGGGAATGAGCAGTTCTTC
-	TRBJ1-2	TRBV7-9	-	CASSLSGGALGYTF	TGTGCCAGCAGCTTAAGTGGAGGGGCGCTTGGCTACACCTTC
TRBD2	TRBJ2-3	TRBV4-1	-	CASSHGGASSDTQYF	TGCGCCAGCAGCCACGGGGGGGCCAGTTCAGATACGCAGTATTTT
-	TRBJ2-1	TRBV3-1/TRBV3-2	-	CASRPSGGPNEQFF	TGTGCCAGCAGGCCTTCCGGAGGGCCAAATGAGCAGTTCTTC
TRBD1	TRBJ2-1	TRBV4-1	-	CASKLQWDRDSEQFF	TGCGCCAGCAAGCTCCAATGGGACAGGGACAGTGAGCAGTTCTTC
-	TRBJ1-3	TRBV5-1	-	CASSLDSSGNTIYF	TGCGCCAGCAGCTTGGACAGTTCTGGAAACACCATATATTTT
-	TRBJ2-7	TRBV30	-	CAWSVSRGYEQYF	TGTGCCTGGAGTGTAAGCCGGGGGTACGAGCAGTACTTC
TRBD1	TRBJ2-3	TRBV7-9	once	CASRRDRLRTDTQYF	TGTGCCAGCAGACGGGACAGGCTCCGCACAGATACGCAGTATTTT
-	TRBJ2-7	TRBV3-1/TRBV3-2	few	CASSPLSSYEQYF	TGTGCCAGCAGCCCTCTCAGCTCCTACGAGCAGTACTTC
TRBD2	TRBJ2-7	TRBV6-5	-	CASSSGGSTYEQYF	TGTGCCAGCAGTTCGGGCGGGAGTACCTACGAGCAGTACTTC
-	TRBJ2-2	TRBV9	-	CASSVEGETGELFF	TGTGCCAGCAGCGTAGAGGGGGAAACCGGGGAGCTGTTTTTT
TRBD1	TRBJ1-5	TRBV5-5	once	CASSDYRDRGFNQPQHF	TGTGCCAGCAGCGATTACCGGGACAGGGGGTTCAATCAGCCCCAGCATTTT
-	TRBJ1-4	TRBV28	-	CASSPLSGEDEKLFF	TGTGCCAGCAGTCCACTCTCGGGGGAGGATGAAAAACTGTTTTTT
TRBD1	TRBJ2-2	TRBV7-6	few	CASSFSPGQVGELFF	TGTGCCAGCAGCTTTTCTCCGGGACAGGTCGGGGAGCTGTTTTTT
TRBD1	TRBJ1-1	TRBV3-1/TRBV3-2	-	CASSQGRQGEAFF	TGTGCCAGCAGCCAAGGGAGACAGGGCGAAGCTTTCTTT